This record covers a single T cell receptor beta chain. The source of the sample is a study of blood T cell repertoires in COVID-19. V shed 4 bases, J shed 14 bases, and the junction held 8 bases outside the gene matches. Germline-derived CDR1 and CDR2 are MNHEY and SVGEGT. The CDR3 is made up of 12 amino acids. Assay used: immunoSEQ multiplex PCR; TCRdb lists only in-frame clones, some missing. This table holds about 45,000 clones, more than 70% found once. The sample was peripheral blood. The chain uses TRBV6-2 or TRBV6-3 and TRBJ2-3, with TRBD2 matching over 8 bases. This receptor was taken from a human donor in a cohort sampled during active COVID-19. CDR3 region: CASSSHGGAGYF. The CDR3 DNA reads as TGTGCCAGCAGTTCCCACGGGGGGGCTGGGTATTTT.